Listed below are T cell receptor beta chains from one sample, sequenced in a study of cytomegalovirus exposure and HLA in healthy donors. Measured with immunoSEQ multiplex PCR; TCRdb has only the in-frame clones, and not every one. The sample shows roughly 240,000 clones, 85% to 90% of them seen only once. Material for sequencing was PBMCs. The source of these receptors is a man aged 18 to 29 in good health and CMV-seronegative. Each CDR3 is given with its conserved first and last residue. Each record gives: J gene, V gene, D gene, CDR3 protein, CDR3 DNA. D genes are given only for firm matches.

TRBJ2-7,TRBV9,NA,CASSVGGLNYEQYF,TGTGCCAGCAGCGTAGGGGGACTCAACTACGAGCAGTACTTC
TRBJ2-7,TRBV9,TRBD1,CASSGPGTGEREQYF,TGTGCCAGCAGCGGACCCGGGACAGGGGAGAGGGAGCAGTACTTC
TRBJ2-3,TRBV5-1,TRBD2,CASSQTSESTDTQYF,TGCGCCAGCAGCCAGACTAGCGAGAGCACAGATACGCAGTATTTT
TRBJ2-5,TRBV7-2,TRBD2,CASSSPMSGRQETQYF,TGTGCCAGCAGCTCTCCGATGAGCGGGAGACAGGAGACCCAGTACTTC
TRBJ2-6,TRBV19,TRBD1,CASSDDRAGANVLTF,TGTGCCAGTAGCGATGACAGGGCTGGGGCCAACGTCCTGACTTTC
TRBJ2-3,TRBV27,NA,CASSFGDSTDTQYF,TGTGCCAGCAGTTTCGGGGATAGCACAGATACGCAGTATTTT
TRBJ1-6,TRBV7-8,NA,CASEAGLSSYNSPLHF,TGTGCCAGCGAGGCGGGGCTTAGCTCCTATAATTCACCCCTCCACTTT
TRBJ2-5,TRBV7-2,NA,CASNTDQETQYF,TGTGCCAGCAACACCGATCAGGAGACCCAGTACTTC
TRBJ2-2,TRBV27,TRBD2,CASSHRGRTSGRIGSIGELFF,TGTGCCAGCAGTCACCGGGGCCGGACTAGCGGGAGGATAGGGTCTATCGGGGAGCTGTTTTTT
TRBJ2-7,TRBV4-1,NA,CASSRGAYEQYF,TGCGCCAGCAGCCGGGGGGCCTACGAGCAGTACTTC
TRBJ2-5,TRBV5-1,NA,CASSLGLQETQYF,TGCGCCAGCAGCTTGGGACTCCAAGAGACCCAGTACTTC
TRBJ2-3,TRBV5-1,NA,CASSVRSDTQYF,TGCGCCAGCAGCGTCCGAAGCGATACGCAGTATTTT
TRBJ2-7,TRBV7-2,TRBD2,CASSFLSGGDYEQYF,TGTGCCAGCAGCTTCTTAAGCGGGGGGGACTACGAGCAGTACTTC
TRBJ1-5,TRBV18,NA,CASSPRRGREPQHF,TGTGCCAGCTCACCCCGCAGGGGCCGCGAGCCCCAGCATTTT
TRBJ1-4,TRBV6-5,TRBD1,CASRDRDEKLFF,TGTGCCAGCCGGGACAGGGATGAAAAACTGTTTTTT